These 2 T cell receptor beta chains were all obtained from the same sample, sequenced in a study of blood T cell repertoires in COVID-19. TCRdb's copy holds only in-frame clones and misses some; the assay was immunoSEQ multiplex PCR. This sample carries some 290,000 clones, approximately 90% of them seen once, and the ten largest clones take approximately 4.1%. The sample was PBMCs or T cells enriched from blood (not recorded which). The origin of the receptors is a woman in her thirties who had been exposed to COVID-19.

This clone is a singleton in its sample. The chain combines TRBV4-2 with TRBJ1-3; D is undetermined. Trimming shortened V by 0 bases and J by 0 bases, and 12 bases separated the two germline ends. CDR3 length equals 17 residues. Germline CDR1 LGHNA, CDR2 YNFKEQ. The CDR3 protein is CASSQEGFRSSGNTIYF. As DNA, the CDR3 is TGTGCCAGCAGCCAAGAGGGTTTTAGGAGCTCTGGAAACACCATATATTTT.

This chain uses TRBV6-5 with TRBJ2-7, with a weak D call TRBD2 (6 bases). The CDR3 has 12 amino acids. Trimming took off 4 bases at V and 7 bases at J, with 11 bases between the two ends. Germline CDR1 and CDR2: MNHEY and SVGAGI. The CDR3 is CASSSDYLEQYF. The CDR3 DNA reads as TGTGCCAGCAGTTCGGACTATCTGGAGCAGTACTTC.